What follows are 11 T cell receptor beta chains derived from one specimen sequenced in a study of OX40 agonist ivuxolimab in advanced cancers. Data came from immunoSEQ multiplex PCR; TCRdb stores just in-frame clones and leaves some out. The table records about 72,000 clones, 65% to 85% of them present only once. The material was CD4+ or CD8+ T cells sorted from blood, obtained in a trial of the OX40 agonist ivuxolimab. These receptors were taken from an adult with an advanced solid tumor such as melanoma, head and neck, liver or kidney cancer.

This clone was recorded at least ten times. CDR3 amino acids: CASRGGIYNSPLHF. The CDR3 region has the DNA TGTGCCAGCAGGGGTGGGATCTATAATTCACCCCTCCACTTT. The chain uses TRBV2 and TRBJ1-6; D remains unclear. CDR1 and CDR2 from the germline V gene are SNHLY and FYNNEI. V lost 6 bases, J lost 3 bases, and 9 bases lay in between. This CDR3 has 14 amino acids.

CDR3 in DNA: TGTGCCAGTAGTCCCGGGACAGAAGGAAACACCATATATTTT. It is translated as CASSPGTEGNTIYF. J is TRBJ1-3 and V is TRBV19; 7 bases are a match to TRBD1. With V trimmed by 5 bases and J by 4 bases, 5 bases remained unmatched. CDR3 length: 14 residues. The V gene's germline CDR1 is LNHDA and CDR2 SQIVND (reference sequence).

J is TRBJ2-1 and V is TRBV5-1; no firm D call. V lost 7 bases and J lost 4, with 21 bases in between. Germline loops: CDR1 SGHRS, CDR2 YFSETQ. CDR3 length: 16 amino acids. CDR3 nucleotide sequence: TGCGCCAGCTATACAAGGGTGGGAACAGTATACAATGAGCAGTTCTTC. Residues: CASYTRVGTVYNEQFF.

The chain uses TRBV5-8 and TRBJ1-3, with D possibly being TRBD1 (6 bases). V shed 4 bases and J shed 3 bases, with 20 bases lying between them. CDR1 and CDR2 from the germline V gene are SGHTS and YDEGEE. The CDR3 length is 17 residues. CDR3 DNA sequence: TGTGCCAGCAGCCCAAGCCGACAGGCATATATTGGAAACACCATATATTTT. It specifies CASSPSRQAYIGNTIYF. Looking up the rest from reference TRBV5-8 and TRBJ1-3 gives the full variable domain: EAGVTQSPTHLIKTRGQQATLRCSPISGHTSVYWYQQALGLGLQFLLWYDEGEERNRGNFPPRFSGRQFPNYSSELNVNALELEDSALYLCASSPSRQAYIGNTIYFGEGSWLTVV.

CDR3 bases: TGCGCCAGCAGCTTAGCGACAGGGGAAGAGGAGACCCAGTACTTC. Translated, it gives CASSLATGEEETQYF. The chain joins TRBV5-1 to TRBJ2-5; 8 bases line up with TRBD1. The CDR3 covers 15 residues. The V segment lost 2 bases and the J segment 5 bases; nucleotides outside the gene matches: 8. CDR1 and CDR2 (germline): SGHRS, YFSETQ.

The rearrangement uses TRBV30 and TRBJ1-5; 7 positions match TRBD1. After removal of 0 bases from V and 4 bases from J, the junction contained 3 bases not matched to a gene. This CDR3 spans 14 amino acids. CDR1 is GTSNPN, CDR2 SVGIG, per germline (reference sequence). CDR3 sequence reads: CAWSVGQANQPQHF. The CDR3 nucleotides read TGTGCCTGGAGTGTAGGACAGGCGAATCAGCCCCAGCATTTT. Together with reference TRBV30 and TRBJ1-5, the CDR3 gives the full variable domain: SQTIHQWPATLVQPVGSPLSLECTVEGTSNPNLYWYRQAAGRGLQLLFYSVGIGQISSEVPQNLSASRPQDRQFILSSKKLLLSDSGFYLCAWSVGQANQPQHFGDGTRLSIL.

CDR3 loop: CASSFPGTRGEQYF. CDR3 bases: TGTGCCAGCAGCTTTCCCGGGACTAGAGGCGAGCAGTACTTC. The rearrangement uses TRBV11-2 and TRBJ2-7, with TRBD2 identical over 8 bases. Trimming at V came to 3 bases and at J to 6 bases, leaving 7 bases not matched to a gene. Germline V gene lookup returns CDR1 SGHAT and CDR2 FQNNGV. The CDR3 is made up of 14 amino acids.

V gene TRBV11-2 combines with J gene TRBJ2-1; 8 bases fit TRBD2. V gave up 5 bases and J gave up 8 bases; unmatched junction bases: 11. Germline lookup yields CDR1 SGHAT and CDR2 FQNNGV. The CDR3 has 15 amino acids. DNA for the CDR3: TGTGCCAGCAGCCCGGGGTTAGCGGGATACGATGAGCAGTTCTTC. Its protein product is CASSPGLAGYDEQFF.

The chain combines TRBV6-6 with TRBJ1-5; 7 bases match TRBD1. In germline, CDR1 is MNHNY, CDR2 SVGAGI (reference sequence). V gave up 0 bases and J gave up 5 bases; unmatched junction bases: 7. This CDR3 region has 16 residues. The CDR3 sequence is CASSYSSGGGDQPQHF. The DNA of the CDR3 is TGTGCCAGCAGTTACTCGAGTGGAGGGGGCGATCAGCCCCAGCATTTT.

This clone came up once. The rearrangement joins TRBV7-9 to TRBJ2-5; D remains ambiguous. Between the trimmed V and J ends, which lost 4 bases and 1 base, there was a span of 10 bases. The CDR3 extends over 14 amino acids. Per germline, CDR1 SEHNR and CDR2 FQNEAQ (reference sequence). This CDR3 reads CASSSTWPQETQYF. Here the CDR3 DNA reads TGTGCCAGCAGCTCAACGTGGCCCCAAGAGACCCAGTACTTC. The whole variable domain, filled in from reference TRBV7-9 and TRBJ2-5, reads DTGVSQNPRHKITKRGQNVTFRCDPISEHNRLYWYRQTLGQGPEFLTYFQNEAQLEKSRLLSDRFSAERPKGSFSTLEIQRTEQGDSAMYLCASSSTWPQETQYFGPGTRLLVL.

The chain joins TRBV5-4 to TRBJ1-2; D gene uncertain. The CDR3 length is 11 residues. Germline V gene sequence: CDR1 SGHNT, CDR2 YYREEE (reference sequence). The V gene lost 4 bases and the J gene lost 10 bases, with 11 bases spanning the gap. CDR3 bases: TGTGCCAGCAGCCAAGGAGTTGCCTACACCTTC. As protein: CASSQGVAYTF.